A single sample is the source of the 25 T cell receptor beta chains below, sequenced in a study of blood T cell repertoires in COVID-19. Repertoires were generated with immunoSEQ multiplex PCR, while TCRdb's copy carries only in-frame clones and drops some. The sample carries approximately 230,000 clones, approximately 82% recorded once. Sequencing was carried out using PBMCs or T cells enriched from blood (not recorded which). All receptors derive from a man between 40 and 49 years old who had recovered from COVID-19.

The DNA for the CDR3 is TGTGCCTGGAGCCCCGGACAGTCGGGTAATGAAAAACTGTTTTTT. Translated, it gives CAWSPGQSGNEKLFF. The rearrangement uses TRBV30 and TRBJ1-4; TRBD1 might be the D (6 bases). The CDR3 is 15 residues long. Per the germline V gene, CDR1 is GTSNPN and CDR2 is SVGIG (reference sequence). V was shortened by 3 bases and J by 4 bases, with 15 bases between the two germline ends.

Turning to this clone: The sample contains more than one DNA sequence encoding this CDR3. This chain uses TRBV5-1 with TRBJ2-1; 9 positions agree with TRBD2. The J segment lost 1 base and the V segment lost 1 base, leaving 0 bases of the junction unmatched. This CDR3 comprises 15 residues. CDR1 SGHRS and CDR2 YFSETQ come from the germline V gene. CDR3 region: CASSLLAGSYNEQFF. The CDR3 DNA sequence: TGCGCCAGCAGCTTGCTAGCGGGGTCCTACAATGAGCAGTTCTTC.

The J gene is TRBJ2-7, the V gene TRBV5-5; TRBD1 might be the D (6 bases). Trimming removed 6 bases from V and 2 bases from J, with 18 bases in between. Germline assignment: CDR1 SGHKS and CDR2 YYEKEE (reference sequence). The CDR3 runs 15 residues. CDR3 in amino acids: CASNAQGLMAYEQYF. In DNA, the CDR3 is TGTGCCAGCAATGCACAGGGCCTTATGGCCTACGAGCAGTACTTC.

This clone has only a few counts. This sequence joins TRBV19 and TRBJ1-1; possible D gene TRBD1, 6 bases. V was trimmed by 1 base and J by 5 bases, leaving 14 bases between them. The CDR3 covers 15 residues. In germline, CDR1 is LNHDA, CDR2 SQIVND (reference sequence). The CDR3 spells CASSIVGGLGTEAFF. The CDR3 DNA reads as TGTGCCAGTAGTATAGTAGGGGGTCTCGGGACTGAAGCTTTCTTT.

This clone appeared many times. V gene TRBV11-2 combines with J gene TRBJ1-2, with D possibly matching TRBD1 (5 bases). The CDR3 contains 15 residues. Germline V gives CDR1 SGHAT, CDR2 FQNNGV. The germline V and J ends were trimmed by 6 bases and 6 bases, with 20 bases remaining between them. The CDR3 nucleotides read TGTGCCAGCAGACCGAGTTTCCGCCCCAGGGATGGCTACACCTTC. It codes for CASRPSFRPRDGYTF.

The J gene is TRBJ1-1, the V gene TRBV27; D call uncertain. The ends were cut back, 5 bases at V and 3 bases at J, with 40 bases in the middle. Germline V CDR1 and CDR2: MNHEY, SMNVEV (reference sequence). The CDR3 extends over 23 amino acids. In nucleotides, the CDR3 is TGTGCCAGCAGTCCTCGAGGGATTCGCCGGACCGAAAGTCTTGAATATGGTTACACTGAAGCTTTCTTT. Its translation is CASSPRGIRRTESLEYGYTEAFF.

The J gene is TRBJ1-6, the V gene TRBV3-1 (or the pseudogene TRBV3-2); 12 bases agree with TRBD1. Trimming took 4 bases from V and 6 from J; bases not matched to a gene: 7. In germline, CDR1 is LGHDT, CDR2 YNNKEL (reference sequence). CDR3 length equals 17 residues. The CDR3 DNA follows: TGTGCCAGCAGCCTGGGGGACAGGGGGCCGGGTAATTCACCCCTCCACTTT. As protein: CASSLGDRGPGNSPLHF.

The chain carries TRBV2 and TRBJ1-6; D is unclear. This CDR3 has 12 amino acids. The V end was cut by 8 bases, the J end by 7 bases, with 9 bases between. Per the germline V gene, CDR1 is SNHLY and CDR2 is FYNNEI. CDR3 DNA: TGTGCCAGCGAGGGAGGGAATTCACCCCTCCACTTT. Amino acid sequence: CASEGGNSPLHF.

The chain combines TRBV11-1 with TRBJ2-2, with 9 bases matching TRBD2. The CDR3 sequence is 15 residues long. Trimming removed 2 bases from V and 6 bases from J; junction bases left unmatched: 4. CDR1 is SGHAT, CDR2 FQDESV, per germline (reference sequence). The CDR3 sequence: CASSLFGGGAGELFF. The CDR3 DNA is TGTGCCAGCAGCTTATTTGGCGGGGGGGCCGGGGAGCTGTTTTTT.

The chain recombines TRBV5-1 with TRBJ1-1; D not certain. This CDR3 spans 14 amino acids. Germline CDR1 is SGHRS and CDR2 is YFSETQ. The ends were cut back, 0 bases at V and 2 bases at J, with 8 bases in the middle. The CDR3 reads CASSLGHLNTEAFF. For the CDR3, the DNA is TGCGCCAGCAGCTTGGGGCACCTCAACACTGAAGCTTTCTTT.

CDR3: CASSLVRDTTNEKLFF. CDR3 sequence (DNA): TGCGCCAGCAGCTTGGTCAGGGACACAACTAATGAAAAACTGTTTTTT. The chain links TRBV5-1 to TRBJ1-4; the D gene is possibly TRBD1 (6 bases). The CDR3 runs to 16 residues. V was trimmed by 0 bases and J by 0 bases, leaving 9 bases between them. Germline-derived CDR1 and CDR2 are SGHRS and YFSETQ. The complete variable domain, with remaining parts taken from reference TRBV5-1 and TRBJ1-4, reads KAGVTQTPRYLIKTRGQQVTLSCSPISGHRSVSWYQQTPGQGLQFLFEYFSETQRNKGNFPGRFSGRQFSNSRSEMNVSTLELGDSALYLCASSLVRDTTNEKLFFGSGTQLSVL.

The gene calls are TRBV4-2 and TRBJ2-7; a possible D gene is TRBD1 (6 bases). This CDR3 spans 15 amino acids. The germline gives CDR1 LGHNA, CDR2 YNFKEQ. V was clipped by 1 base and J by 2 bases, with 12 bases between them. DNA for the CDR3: TGTGCCAGCAGCCAAGTTCCCAGGGGCACCTACGAGCAGTACTTC. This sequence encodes CASSQVPRGTYEQYF.

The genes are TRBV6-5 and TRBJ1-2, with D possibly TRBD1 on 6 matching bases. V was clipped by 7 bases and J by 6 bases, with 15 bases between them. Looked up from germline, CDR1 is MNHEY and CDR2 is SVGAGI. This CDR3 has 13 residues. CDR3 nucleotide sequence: TGTGCCAGCACCCCTGATGGACAGCATGGCTACACCTTC. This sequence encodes CASTPDGQHGYTF.

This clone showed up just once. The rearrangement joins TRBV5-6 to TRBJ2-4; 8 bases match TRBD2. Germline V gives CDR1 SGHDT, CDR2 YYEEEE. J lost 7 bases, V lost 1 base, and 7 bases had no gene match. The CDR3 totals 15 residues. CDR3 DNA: TGTGCCAGCAGCTTGCGAAGGGGGACTAGTAACATTCAGTACTTC. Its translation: CASSLRRGTSNIQYF.

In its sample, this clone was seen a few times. This CDR3 is CAWSVDYQPQHF. The CDR3 DNA follows: TGTGCCTGGAGTGTTGACTATCAGCCCCAGCATTTT. The J gene is TRBJ1-5, the V gene TRBV30; D uncertain. Germline CDR1 reads GTSNPN; CDR2 reads SVGIG (reference sequence). V dropped 0 bases and J dropped 5 bases, with 5 bases sitting between them. The CDR3 is made up of 12 amino acids.

The CDR3 DNA sequence: TGCGCCAGCAGCCCGGGACAGCAATATGGCTACACCTTC. It encodes CASSPGQQYGYTF. J is TRBJ1-2 and V is TRBV5-1; 7 nucleotides line up with TRBD1. Germline lookup yields CDR1 SGHRS and CDR2 YFSETQ. The CDR3 covers 13 residues. With V trimmed by 4 bases and J by 5 bases, 5 bases remained unmatched.

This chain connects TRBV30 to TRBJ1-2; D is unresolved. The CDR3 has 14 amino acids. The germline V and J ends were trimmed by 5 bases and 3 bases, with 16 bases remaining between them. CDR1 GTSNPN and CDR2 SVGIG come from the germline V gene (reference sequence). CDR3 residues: CAWGPAKLYYGYTF. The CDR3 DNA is TGTGCCTGGGGCCCCGCGAAGCTATACTATGGCTACACCTTC.

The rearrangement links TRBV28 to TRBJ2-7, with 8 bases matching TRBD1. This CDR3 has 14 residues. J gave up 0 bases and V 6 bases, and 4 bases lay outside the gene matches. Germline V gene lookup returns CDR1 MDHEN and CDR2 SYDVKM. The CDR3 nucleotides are TGTGCCAGCAGGGACAGGGTATACTCCTACGAGCAGTACTTC. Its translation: CASRDRVYSYEQYF. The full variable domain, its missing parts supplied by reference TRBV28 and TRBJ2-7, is DVKVTQSSRYLVKRTGEKVFLECVQDMDHENMFWYRQDPGLGLRLIYFSYDVKMKEKGDIPEGYSVSREKKERFSLILESASTNQTSMYLCASRDRVYSYEQYFGPGTRLTVT.

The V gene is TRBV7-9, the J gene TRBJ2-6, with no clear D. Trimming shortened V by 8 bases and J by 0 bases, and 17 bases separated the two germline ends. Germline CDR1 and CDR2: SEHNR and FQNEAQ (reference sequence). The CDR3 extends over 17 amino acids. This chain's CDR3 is CASSSYSRSSGANVLTF. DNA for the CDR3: TGTGCCAGCTCAAGCTACAGCCGATCCTCTGGGGCCAACGTCCTGACTTTC.

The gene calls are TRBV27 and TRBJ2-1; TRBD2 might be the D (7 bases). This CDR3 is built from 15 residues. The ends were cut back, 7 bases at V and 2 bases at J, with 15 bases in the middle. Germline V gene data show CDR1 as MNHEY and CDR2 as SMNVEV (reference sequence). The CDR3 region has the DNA TGTGCCAGCACGTGGGGGGGCAGCCCCTACAATGAGCAGTTCTTC. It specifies CASTWGGSPYNEQFF.

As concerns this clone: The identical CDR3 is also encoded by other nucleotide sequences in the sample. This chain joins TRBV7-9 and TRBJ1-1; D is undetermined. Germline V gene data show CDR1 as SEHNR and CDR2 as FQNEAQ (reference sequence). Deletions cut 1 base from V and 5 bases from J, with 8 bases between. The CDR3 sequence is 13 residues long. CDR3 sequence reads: CASSLVPGTEAFF. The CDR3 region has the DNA TGTGCCAGCAGCTTAGTGCCGGGGACTGAAGCTTTCTTT.

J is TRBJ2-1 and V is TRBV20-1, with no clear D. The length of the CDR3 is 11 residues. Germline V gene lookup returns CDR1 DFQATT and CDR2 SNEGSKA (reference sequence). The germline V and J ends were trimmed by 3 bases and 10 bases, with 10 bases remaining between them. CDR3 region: CSARITKEQFF. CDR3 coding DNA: TGCAGTGCTAGGATCACTAAAGAGCAGTTCTTC.

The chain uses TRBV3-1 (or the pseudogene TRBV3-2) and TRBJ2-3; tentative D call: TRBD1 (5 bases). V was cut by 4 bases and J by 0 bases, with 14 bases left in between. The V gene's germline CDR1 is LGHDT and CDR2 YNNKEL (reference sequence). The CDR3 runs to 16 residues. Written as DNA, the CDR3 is TGTGCCAGCAGCCGTCAGATCTCAGGGAGCACAGATACGCAGTATTTT. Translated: CASSRQISGSTDTQYF.

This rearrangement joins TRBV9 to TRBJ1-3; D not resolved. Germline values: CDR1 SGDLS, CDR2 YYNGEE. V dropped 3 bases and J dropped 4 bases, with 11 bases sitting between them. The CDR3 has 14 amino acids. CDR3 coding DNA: TGTGCCAGCAGCGATAGATTCAAAGGAAACACCATATATTTT. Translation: CASSDRFKGNTIYF.

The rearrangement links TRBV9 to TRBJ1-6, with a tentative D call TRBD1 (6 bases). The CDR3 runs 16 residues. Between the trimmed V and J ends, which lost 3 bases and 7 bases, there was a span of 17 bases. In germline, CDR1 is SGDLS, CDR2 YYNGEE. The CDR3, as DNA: TGTGCCAGCAGCGCGAAGTTAGGACAGCTGAATTCACCCCTCCACTTT. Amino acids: CASSAKLGQLNSPLHF.